This TCR beta chain was captured in a study of vaccination and CD4 T cells after COVID-19. Study in general: Post-COVID draws came a median approximately 94 days after diagnosis (range 35 to 161).

The CDR3 sequence is 17 residues long. Germline trimming cut 0 bases from V and 0 bases from J; bases unmatched to any gene: 4. The V gene's germline CDR1 is SGHRS and CDR2 YFSETQ. A remark on this clonotype: Its antigen is unidentified.

Treatment in this sample: roughly ten-day PBMC culture with coronavirus spike peptide pools or control peptides (ViraFEST assay). Scientists ran DNA taken from cultured CD4+ T cells through the Oncomine TCR Beta short-read assay for sequencing. One entry per CDR3 protein, called by TCRdb with MiXCR from the PCR reads. The table has 15,000 to 20,000 distinct CDR3 sequences, 50% seen once. General study points: In convalescent patients, a median around 86% of reactive clones appeared only post-vaccination.

Sequencing used CD4+ T cells from blood, cultured in vitro. This TCR was sampled from a human donor who had recovered from COVID-19. The rearrangement joins TRBV5-1 to TRBJ1-1, with TRBD1 identical over 11 bases. The CDR3 region has the DNA TGCGCCAGCAGCTTGGGTCCGGGACAGGGGGTGAACACTGAAGCTTTCTTT. This translates into CASSLGPGQGVNTEAFF.